The 25 T cell receptor beta chains below come from one sample, sequenced in a study of OX40 agonist ivuxolimab in advanced cancers. Data came from immunoSEQ multiplex PCR; TCRdb stores just in-frame clones and leaves some out. Here the sample spans 75,000 to 100,000 clones, less than 85% being singletons. The sample here was CD4+ or CD8+ T cells sorted from blood, taken in a trial of the OX40 agonist ivuxolimab. Receptors were obtained from an adult with an advanced solid tumor such as melanoma, head and neck, liver or kidney cancer.

V is TRBV19 and J is TRBJ2-7; D tentatively reads TRBD1 or TRBD2 (6 bases each). Trimming took 3 bases from V and 3 from J, leaving 15 bases between them. In germline, CDR1 is LNHDA, CDR2 SQIVND (reference sequence). CDR3 length: 15 amino acids. The DNA for the CDR3 is TGTGCCAGTAGTATGGGGGGCGCCCGCTACTACGAGCAGTACTTC. As protein: CASSMGGARYYEQYF.

The chain couples TRBV7-2 to TRBJ2-5; a weak D match, TRBD2 (7 bases). Per germline, CDR1 SGHTA and CDR2 FQGNSA. Trimming cost V 5 bases and J 3 bases, with 16 bases left between them. CDR3 size: 15 residues. This CDR3 is CASSPRGGAEETQYF. The CDR3 DNA reads TGTGCCAGCAGCCCTCGTGGGGGGGCGGAAGAGACCCAGTACTTC. The whole variable domain, filled in from reference TRBV7-2 and TRBJ2-5, reads GAGVSQSPSNKVTEKGKDVELRCDPISGHTALYWYRQSLGQGLEFLIYFQGNSAPDKSGLPSDRFSAERTGGSVSTLTIQRTQQEDSAVYLCASSPRGGAEETQYFGPGTRLLVL.

This chain joins TRBV18 and TRBJ1-2; TRBD1 matches 9 bases. This CDR3 has 15 residues. V shed 4 bases, J shed 2 bases, and the junction held 5 bases outside the gene matches. Per the germline V gene, CDR1 is KGHSH and CDR2 is LQKENI. The DNA for the CDR3 is TGTGCCAGCTCACACGGACAGGGGACGAACTATGGCTACACCTTC. Translating gives CASSHGQGTNYGYTF.

The chain combines TRBV7-2 with TRBJ2-7, with 9 bases aligning to TRBD2. J gave up 2 bases and V 3 bases, and 2 bases lay outside the gene matches. The CDR3 consists of 14 residues. Germline assignment: CDR1 SGHTA and CDR2 FQGNSA. CDR3 DNA: TGTGCCAGCAGCTTGGCGGGGGGGGCCTACGAGCAGTACTTC. It codes for CASSLAGGAYEQYF.

The J gene is TRBJ2-1, the V gene TRBV9, with 11 bases identical to TRBD2. The junction had 12 bases not matched to a gene; V was cut back by 0 bases and J by 7 bases. CDR3 length: 18 residues. Germline V CDR1 and CDR2: SGDLS, YYNGEE. The CDR3 region has the DNA TGTGCCAGCAGCGTAGCCGGGACTAGCGGAACCGGGGGGAATGAGCAGTTCTTC. Its protein product is CASSVAGTSGTGGNEQFF. Supplemented by reference TRBV9 and TRBJ2-1, the full variable domain reads DSGVTQTPKHLITATGQRVTLRCSPRSGDLSVYWYQQSLDQGLQFLIQYYNGEERAKGNILERFSAQQFPDLHSELNLSSLELGDSALYFCASSVAGTSGTGGNEQFFGPGTRLTVL.

The chain employs TRBV6-5 and TRBJ1-3, with D tentatively TRBD1 (6 bases). The V gene lost 5 bases and the J gene lost 2 bases, with 13 bases spanning the gap. This CDR3 has 15 amino acids. Germline CDR1 reads MNHEY; CDR2 reads SVGAGI. The CDR3 here is CASSGIGQTGNTIYF. The CDR3 region has the DNA TGTGCCAGCAGTGGGATCGGACAGACTGGAAACACCATATATTTT.

The chain links TRBV4-1 to TRBJ1-6, with D uncertain. Trimming stripped 0 bases from V and 0 bases from J, with 6 bases between. Looked up from germline, CDR1 is MGHRA and CDR2 is YSYEKL. The CDR3 spans 16 residues. This chain's CDR3 is CASSQDQTSYNSPLHF. CDR3 in DNA: TGCGCCAGCAGCCAAGATCAGACCTCCTATAATTCACCCCTCCACTTT.

The gene calls are TRBV7-2 and TRBJ2-7; TRBD1 matches at 7 bases. Germline loops: CDR1 SGHTA, CDR2 FQGNSA. This CDR3 is built from 14 residues. With V trimmed by 5 bases and J by 0 bases, 4 bases remained unmatched. CDR3 coding DNA: TGTGCCAGCAGCAAGGGACAGAGCTCCTACGAGCAGTACTTC. Protein: CASSKGQSSYEQYF.

Only a few counts were recorded for this clone. The chain carries TRBV15 and TRBJ1-5; D might be TRBD1 (6 bases). Germline CDR1 and CDR2: LNHNV and YYDKDF (reference sequence). The CDR3 length is 14 residues. V lost 4 bases to trimming and J lost 6 bases, with 13 bases between them. DNA of the CDR3: TGTGCCACCAGCACCATTCTGGACAGTCAGCCCCAGCATTTT. Amino acid sequence: CATSTILDSQPQHF.

The chain recombines TRBV5-1 with TRBJ1-2; no firm D call. The CDR3 is 12 residues long. CDR1 is SGHRS and CDR2 is YFSETQ in the germline V gene. Trimming shortened V by 5 bases and J by 4 bases, and 9 bases separated the two germline ends. The CDR3 DNA is TGCGCCAGCAGGGACGGAGTCTATGGCTACACCTTC. Translating it yields CASRDGVYGYTF. Combining the CDR3 with reference TRBV5-1 and TRBJ1-2 gives the whole variable domain KAGVTQTPRYLIKTRGQQVTLSCSPISGHRSVSWYQQTPGQGLQFLFEYFSETQRNKGNFPGRFSGRQFSNSRSEMNVSTLELGDSALYLCASRDGVYGYTFGSGTRLTVV.

The chain joins TRBV18 to TRBJ1-2, with 10 bases lining up with TRBD1. Trimming removed 2 bases from V and 2 bases from J; junction bases left unmatched: 8. This CDR3 comprises 17 residues. Looked up from germline, CDR1 is KGHSH and CDR2 is LQKENI. CDR3 amino acids: CASSPGNKGQGNYGYTF. CDR3 sequence (DNA): TGTGCCAGCTCACCAGGAAACAAGGGACAGGGGAACTATGGCTACACCTTC.

The V and J genes are TRBV14 and TRBJ2-7; the D call may be TRBD1 or TRBD2 (5 bases each). Trimming took 0 bases from V and 4 from J, leaving 13 bases between them. CDR3 length: 15 amino acids. Germline-derived CDR1 and CDR2 are SGHDN and FVKESK. The CDR3: CASSQDGTTLYEQYF. DNA for the CDR3: TGTGCCAGCAGCCAAGATGGGACGACGCTTTACGAGCAGTACTTC.

J is TRBJ1-3 and V is TRBV5-8; D is unresolved. Germline lookup yields CDR1 SGHTS and CDR2 YDEGEE. CDR3 size: 14 residues. The germline V and J ends were trimmed by 2 bases and 0 bases, with 6 bases remaining between them. The CDR3 reads CASSLASSGNTIYF. The CDR3 nucleotides are TGTGCCAGCAGCTTAGCGAGCTCTGGAAACACCATATATTTT.

V and J are TRBV27 and TRBJ1-1; D might be TRBD1 (6 bases). The CDR3 runs to 14 residues. V lost 6 bases to trimming and J lost 0 bases, with 11 bases between them. Germline V gene data show CDR1 as MNHEY and CDR2 as SMNVEV (reference sequence). CDR3 nucleotides: TGTGCCAGCAGCCCGCGACAGGTGAACACTGAAGCTTTCTTT. Translated: CASSPRQVNTEAFF.

V gene TRBV7-2 combines with J gene TRBJ2-7, with 8 bases identical to TRBD1. The CDR3 sequence is 16 residues long. Germline CDR1 SGHTA, CDR2 FQGNSA. V was clipped by 0 bases and J by 0 bases; unmatched bases: 4. The CDR3 DNA reads as TGTGCCAGCAGCTTAGCTTGGACAGGGAGCTCCTACGAGCAGTACTTC. Protein product: CASSLAWTGSSYEQYF.

This clone occurred a few times. The genes are TRBV9 and TRBJ1-2; tentatively, D is TRBD1 (5 bases). Germline loops: CDR1 SGDLS, CDR2 YYNGEE. Trimming removed 0 bases from V and 8 bases from J, with 14 bases in between. The CDR3 has 14 amino acids. The CDR3 loop is CASSVERGGKGYTF. CDR3 DNA: TGTGCCAGCAGCGTAGAAAGGGGAGGCAAAGGCTACACCTTC.

J is TRBJ1-2 and V is TRBV7-9; D not resolved. CDR3 size: 12 residues. Germline lookup yields CDR1 SEHNR and CDR2 FQNEAQ (reference sequence). V was clipped by 1 base and J by 6 bases, with 6 bases between them. In nucleotides, the CDR3 is TGTGCCAGCAGCTTAGAAGGGAATGGCTACACCTTC. Amino acids: CASSLEGNGYTF.

The chain combines TRBV14 with TRBJ2-7; tentatively, D is TRBD1 or TRBD2 (5 bases each). The CDR3 spans 15 residues. From germline, CDR1 is SGHDN and CDR2 FVKESK. V lost 4 bases to trimming and J lost 2 bases, with 15 bases between them. CDR3 loop: CASSRGPQSPYEQYF. The CDR3 nucleotides read TGTGCCAGCAGCCGGGGACCCCAAAGTCCCTACGAGCAGTACTTC. Using reference TRBV14 and TRBJ2-7 for the parts outside the CDR3, the full variable domain is EAGVTQFPSHSVIEKGQTVTLRCDPISGHDNLYWYRRVMGKEIKFLLHFVKESKQDESGMPNNRFLAERTGGTYSTLKVQPAELEDSGVYFCASSRGPQSPYEQYFGPGTRLTVT.

V and J are TRBV5-1 and TRBJ2-3; D may be TRBD1 or TRBD2 (5 bases each). This CDR3 is built from 16 residues. V was trimmed by 0 bases and J by 2 bases, leaving 13 bases between them. Looked up from germline, CDR1 is SGHRS and CDR2 is YFSETQ. The CDR3 protein is CASSLGGGTSTDTQYF. CDR3 sequence (DNA): TGCGCCAGCAGCTTGGGTGGTGGGACCTCCACAGATACGCAGTATTTT. Variable domain in full (rest from reference TRBV5-1 and TRBJ2-3): KAGVTQTPRYLIKTRGQQVTLSCSPISGHRSVSWYQQTPGQGLQFLFEYFSETQRNKGNFPGRFSGRQFSNSRSEMNVSTLELGDSALYLCASSLGGGTSTDTQYFGPGTRLTVL.

V gene TRBV5-1 combines with J gene TRBJ1-6; the match to TRBD1 covers 7 bases. V gave up 4 bases and J gave up 3 bases; unmatched junction bases: 4. Per germline, CDR1 SGHRS and CDR2 YFSETQ. The CDR3 has 15 residues. The CDR3 sequence is CASSGGDSYNSPLHF. CDR3 nucleotide sequence: TGCGCCAGCAGCGGCGGGGACAGCTATAATTCACCCCTCCACTTT.

The V and J genes are TRBV5-1 and TRBJ1-2, with no clear D. Germline V gives CDR1 SGHRS, CDR2 YFSETQ. Trimming took off 2 bases at V and 3 bases at J, with 11 bases between the two ends. The CDR3 runs 14 residues. The DNA for the CDR3 is TGCGCCAGCAGCTTAAACACGGCGGACTATGGCTACACCTTC. Translation: CASSLNTADYGYTF.

The chain combines TRBV15 with TRBJ1-2; a possible D gene is TRBD1 (6 bases). The CDR3 has 18 amino acids. Germline V gene lookup returns CDR1 LNHNV and CDR2 YYDKDF (reference sequence). V lost 0 bases to trimming and J lost 4 bases, with 21 bases between them. In DNA form, the CDR3 reads TGTGCCACCAGCAGAGAGAGGGGGGACGGCGCGCGGGGCTATGGCTACACCTTC. Its translation: CATSRERGDGARGYGYTF.

V is TRBV30 and J is TRBJ1-6; 9 bases match TRBD1. Germline assignment: CDR1 GTSNPN and CDR2 SVGIG (reference sequence). CDR3 length equals 14 residues. J was trimmed by 6 bases and V by 1 base; bases with no gene match: 1. CDR3 residues: CAWSDRGLNSPLHF. The CDR3 DNA follows: TGTGCCTGGAGTGACAGGGGGCTTAATTCACCCCTCCACTTT.

This chain links TRBV7-2 with TRBJ2-3; D might be TRBD2 (6 bases). This CDR3 has 13 residues. V lost 4 bases and J 6 bases, leaving 11 bases between the germline ends. Germline V gene sequence: CDR1 SGHTA, CDR2 FQGNSA. The CDR3 region is CASSWTIFDTQYF. CDR3 in DNA: TGTGCCAGCAGCTGGACTATCTTCGATACGCAGTATTTT.

This chain uses TRBV4-2 with TRBJ2-2; D may be TRBD1 (6 bases). The CDR3 totals 14 residues. V gave up 5 bases and J gave up 7 bases, with 14 bases separating them. CDR1 is LGHNA and CDR2 is YNFKEQ in the germline V gene. CDR3: CASSEYRENGELFF. For the CDR3, the DNA is TGTGCCAGCAGCGAGTACAGGGAGAACGGGGAGCTGTTTTTT.